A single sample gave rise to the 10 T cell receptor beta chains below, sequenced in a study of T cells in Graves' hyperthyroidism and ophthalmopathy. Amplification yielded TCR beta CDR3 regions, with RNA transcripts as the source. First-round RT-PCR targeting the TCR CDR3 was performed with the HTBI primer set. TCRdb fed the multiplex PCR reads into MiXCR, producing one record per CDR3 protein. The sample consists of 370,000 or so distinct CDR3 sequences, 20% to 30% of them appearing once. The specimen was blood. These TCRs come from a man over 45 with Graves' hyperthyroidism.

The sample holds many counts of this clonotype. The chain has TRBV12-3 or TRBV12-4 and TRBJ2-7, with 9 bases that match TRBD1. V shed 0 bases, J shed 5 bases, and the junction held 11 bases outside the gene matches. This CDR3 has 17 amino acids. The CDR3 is CASSLALGTGNSHEQYF. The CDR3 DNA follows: TGTGCCAGCAGTTTAGCGCTTGGGACAGGGAATTCCCACGAGCAGTACTTC.

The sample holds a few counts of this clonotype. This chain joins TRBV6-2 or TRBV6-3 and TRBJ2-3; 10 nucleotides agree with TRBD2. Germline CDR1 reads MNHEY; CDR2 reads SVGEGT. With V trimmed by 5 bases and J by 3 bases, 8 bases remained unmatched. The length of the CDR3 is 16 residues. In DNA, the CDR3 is TGTGCCAGCAGTAGCGGGAGGGCCGGTGAGACAGATACGCAGTATTTT. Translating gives CASSSGRAGETDTQYF.

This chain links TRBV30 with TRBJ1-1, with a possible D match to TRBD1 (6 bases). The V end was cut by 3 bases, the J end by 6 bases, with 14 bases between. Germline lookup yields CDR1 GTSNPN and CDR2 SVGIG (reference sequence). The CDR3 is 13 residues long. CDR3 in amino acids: CAWRKQGWAEAFF. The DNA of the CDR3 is TGTGCCTGGAGAAAACAGGGCTGGGCTGAAGCTTTCTTT. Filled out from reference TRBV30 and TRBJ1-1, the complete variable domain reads SQTIHQWPATLVQPVGSPLSLECTVEGTSNPNLYWYRQAAGRGLQLLFYSVGIGQISSEVPQNLSASRPQDRQFILSSKKLLLSDSGFYLCAWRKQGWAEAFFGQGTRLTVV.

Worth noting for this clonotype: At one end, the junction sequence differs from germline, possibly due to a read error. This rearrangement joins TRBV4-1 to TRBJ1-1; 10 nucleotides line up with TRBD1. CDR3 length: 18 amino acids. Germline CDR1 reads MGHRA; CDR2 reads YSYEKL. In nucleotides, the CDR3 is TGCGCCAGCAGTCAAGAAGAAGGGACAGGGGTCGTGAACACTGAAGCTTTCTTT. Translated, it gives CASSQEEGTGVVNTEAFF.

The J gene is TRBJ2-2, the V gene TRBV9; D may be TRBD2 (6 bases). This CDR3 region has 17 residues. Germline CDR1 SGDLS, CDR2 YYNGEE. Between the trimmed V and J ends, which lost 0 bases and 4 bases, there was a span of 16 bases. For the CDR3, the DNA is TGTGCCAGCAGCGTAGCTTCGGGACTGGGGCCCACCGGGGAGCTGTTTTTT. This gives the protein CASSVASGLGPTGELFF.

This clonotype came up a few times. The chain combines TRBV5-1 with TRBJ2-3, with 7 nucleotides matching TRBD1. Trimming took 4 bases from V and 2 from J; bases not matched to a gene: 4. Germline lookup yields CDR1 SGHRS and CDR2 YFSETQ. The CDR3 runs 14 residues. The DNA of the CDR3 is TGCGCCAGCAGCCGGGACAGTCTCACAGATACGCAGTATTTT. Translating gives CASSRDSLTDTQYF.

This chain's CDR3 is CASRRAITRGPSSYEQYF. CDR3 DNA sequence: TGTGCCAGCAGACGCGCGATAACCAGGGGGCCCAGCTCCTACGAGCAGTACTTC. The genes are TRBV27 and TRBJ2-7; the match to TRBD1 covers 8 bases. This CDR3 region has 18 residues. J gave up 0 bases and V 6 bases, and 16 bases lay outside the gene matches. From germline, CDR1 is MNHEY and CDR2 SMNVEV (reference sequence).

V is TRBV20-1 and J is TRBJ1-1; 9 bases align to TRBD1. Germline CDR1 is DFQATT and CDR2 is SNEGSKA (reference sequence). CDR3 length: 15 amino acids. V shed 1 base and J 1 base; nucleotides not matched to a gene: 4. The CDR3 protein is CSARVQGARNTEAFF. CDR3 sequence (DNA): TGCAGTGCTAGAGTACAGGGGGCTCGGAACACTGAAGCTTTCTTT.

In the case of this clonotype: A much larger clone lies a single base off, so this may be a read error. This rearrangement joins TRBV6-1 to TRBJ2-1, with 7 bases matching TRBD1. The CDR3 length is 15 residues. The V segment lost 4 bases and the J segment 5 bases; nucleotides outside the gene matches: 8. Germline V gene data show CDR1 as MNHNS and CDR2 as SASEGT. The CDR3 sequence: CASSGEGARDNEQFF. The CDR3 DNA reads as TGTGCCAGCAGTGGAGAGGGGGCGCGCGACAATGAGCAGTTCTTC.

CDR3 protein: CASSYSSAEETQYF. Here the CDR3 DNA reads TGTGCCAGCAGTTACTCTAGTGCTGAAGAGACCCAGTACTTC. V and J are TRBV7-8 and TRBJ2-5, with unresolved D. The V gene's germline CDR1 is SGHVS and CDR2 FQNEAQ. V lost 6 bases to trimming and J lost 3 bases, with 14 bases between them. This CDR3 spans 14 amino acids.